This T cell receptor beta chain was documented in a study of radiation and T cells in renal cell carcinoma. Overall study results and limits: From baseline, blood top tumor clonotypes peaked at 2 weeks post-radiation. Dominant CDR3 motifs occupied more repertoire in irradiated than control tumors.

Profiled with immunoSEQ multiplex PCR; TCRdb holds only in-frame clones, not every one. The data contain about 16,000 clones, roughly 50% of them seen just once; the ten biggest clones take up less than 50%. CDR3 length: 15 amino acids. Trimming cost V 10 bases and J 0 bases, with 16 bases left between them. Germline-derived CDR1 and CDR2 are MNHEY and SVGAGI. Noted treatment: 15 Gy SBRT to primary tumor, nephrectomy 4 weeks later. Nephrectomy followed 15 Gy stereotactic body radiation by 4 weeks. A word on this clone: Its antigen is unknown.

The sequence was collected from a woman between 55 and 75 years old with renal cell carcinoma. This sample comprised tumor tissue, obtained from a patient whose treatment included radiotherapy and nephrectomy. This sequence joins TRBV6-5 and TRBJ2-1; no clear D. The CDR3 nucleotides are TGTGCCATCAACGCAAGGGTTTCCTCCTACAATGAGCAGTTCTTC. Translated: CAINARVSSYNEQFF.